This passage covers 4 T cell receptor beta chains from one sample sequenced in a study of blood T cell repertoires in COVID-19. Repertoires were generated with immunoSEQ multiplex PCR, while TCRdb's copy carries only in-frame clones and drops some. This table holds 450,000 to 600,000 clones, roughly 87% found once. The sample comprised PBMCs or T cells enriched from blood (not recorded which). The receptors were sampled from a woman aged 18-35 years who had recovered from COVID-19.

The chain is built from TRBV7-9 and TRBJ1-2; a possible D gene is TRBD1 (5 bases). Germline values: CDR1 SEHNR, CDR2 FQNEAQ (reference sequence). The V and J ends lost 5 bases and 4 bases respectively, with 17 bases between them. The CDR3 contains 15 residues. CDR3 sequence: CASSPFPGGSYGYTF. The DNA of the CDR3 is TGTGCCAGCAGCCCATTTCCCGGGGGTAGCTATGGCTACACCTTC.

This chain connects TRBV4-1 to TRBJ2-1; tentative D call: TRBD2 (5 bases). CDR1 MGHRA and CDR2 YSYEKL come from the germline V gene. The CDR3 length is 15 residues. Trimming cost V 6 bases and J 3 bases, with 15 bases left between them. CDR3 nucleotides: TGCGCCAGCAGTGTAAAAGCGGATTTCTACAATGAGCAGTTCTTC. This codes for CASSVKADFYNEQFF.

The chain links TRBV7-3 to TRBJ2-3; tentatively, D is TRBD1 (6 bases). Germline CDR1 is SGHTA and CDR2 is FQGTGA. The CDR3 length is 19 residues. The ends were cut back, 2 bases at V and 2 bases at J, with 23 bases in the middle. The CDR3 DNA sequence: TGTGCCAGCAGCTTATGGCGAATACGGCCTGGACAGAACACAGATACGCAGTATTTT. Protein sequence: CASSLWRIRPGQNTDTQYF.

This chain joins TRBV11-3 and TRBJ2-2; 8 bases match TRBD1. CDR1 is SGHNT, CDR2 YENEEA, per germline. After removal of 0 bases from V and 7 bases from J, the junction contained 7 bases not matched to a gene. The CDR3 runs to 16 residues. As DNA, the CDR3 is TGTGCCAGCAGCTTAGATCAGACAGGGGATGGCGGGGAGCTGTTTTTT. It is translated as CASSLDQTGDGGELFF. Full variable domain (outside the CDR3, taken from reference TRBV11-3 and TRBJ2-2): EAGVVQSPRYKIIEKKQPVAFWCNPISGHNTLYWYLQNLGQGPELLIRYENEEAVDDSQLPKDRFSAERLKGVDSTLKIQPAELGDSAVYLCASSLDQTGDGGELFFGEGSRLTVL.